This T cell receptor (beta chain) was obtained from a study of siplizumab effects on memory and regulatory T cells. Germline CDR1 reads MNHEY; CDR2 reads SVGAGI. The ends were cut back, 2 bases at V and 2 bases at J, with 16 bases in the middle. This CDR3 spans 16 amino acids. In the case of this clone: Its antigen is still unknown.

The repertoire was sequenced with immunoSEQ multiplex PCR; TCRdb's copy has only in-frame clones and lacks some. Of about 15,000 clones detected, 40% to 55% appear once; the ten largest clones hold about 8.3%. Researchers maintained the mixed lymphocyte reaction cells in coculture at 37°C for approximately six days. Sequenced input: CFSE-low (dividing) CD4+ T cells sorted from an allogeneic mixed lymphocyte reaction. The origin of this receptor is a human donor in good health; the cells came from an allogeneic mixed lymphocyte reaction. Some clones in this sample may be carry-over from other donors' samples. The chain joins TRBV6-5 to TRBJ2-7; D gene ambiguous. The CDR3: CASSYGRLGRPYEQYF. CDR3 nucleotide sequence: TGTGCCAGCAGTTACGGTCGACTGGGCCGCCCCTACGAGCAGTACTTC.